The source of this T cell receptor (beta chain) is a study of vaccination effects on CD4 cells after COVID-19. Whole-study context: Ahead of sequencing, the ViraFEST assay grew antigen-specific CD4+ T cells using viral peptide pools. General observations from the study: Whether induced by infection or by vaccine, clones showed marked clonal contraction late after vaccination.

This CDR3 comprises 15 residues. Trimming removed 4 bases from V and 3 bases from J; junction bases left unmatched: 4. Germline V gene sequence: CDR1 SGDLS, CDR2 YYNGEE. The authors isolated CD4+ T cells after 9 to 10 days of culture. Vaccinated participants had no history of SARS-CoV-2 infection and tested negative for nucleocapsid antibodies. The protocol was immunoSEQ multiplex PCR, while the TCRdb copy is restricted to in-frame clones and leaves out a portion. Among more than 50,000 clones listed, 65% to 80% were seen once. This clone came up once. The antigen remains undetermined. The chain joins TRBV9 to TRBJ1-4; 9 nucleotides match TRBD1. Here the sequenced sample was CD4+ T cells from PBMCs cultured without peptide, taken before COVID-19 vaccination. This sequence originates from a human donor who received a COVID-19 vaccine. As DNA, the CDR3 is TGTGCCAGCAGCTCCAGGACAGGGGCTAATGAAAAACTGTTTTTT. This gives the protein CASSSRTGANEKLFF.